The text below deals with one T cell receptor (beta chain). Its antigen remains unidentified. The data derive from a study of ipilimumab plus nivolumab after autologous stem cell transplantation. Across the study: Typical patient got roughly 5 ipilimumab doses and roughly eight nivolumab doses (median). Both relapsed and primary refractory DLBCL were included. Overall study findings and caveats: Authors suggest TCR repertoire, Treg phenotype and gut microbiota support further study.

Data came from immunoSEQ multiplex PCR; TCRdb stores just in-frame clones and leaves some out. The data hold 17,000 or so clones, with more than 60% observed a single time. CDR1 and CDR2 from the germline V gene are SGHDT and YYEEEE. V lost 0 bases to trimming and J lost 8 bases, with 12 bases between them. The CDR3 consists of 14 residues. The TCR originated in a male donor with diffuse large B-cell lymphoma. This chain connects TRBV5-6 to TRBJ2-1, with D possibly being TRBD2 (5 bases). The sample was PBMCs, taken in a trial of ipilimumab plus nivolumab as post-transplant consolidation. The CDR3 loop reads CASSLVPLADEQFF. CDR3 nucleotides: TGTGCCAGCAGCTTGGTACCCCTAGCTGATGAGCAGTTCTTC.